This is a list of T cell receptor beta chains from one sample in a study of PD-1 blockade in classical Hodgkin lymphoma. Clones were sequenced by immunoSEQ multiplex PCR, and TCRdb holds only the in-frame ones, with some missing. The data show around 91,000 clones, 89% seen once. The sequenced sample was peripheral blood mononuclear cells (PBMCs), obtained at baseline. These receptors were taken from a human donor with classical Hodgkin lymphoma. Each CDR3 is given with its conserved first and last residue. The D gene is left open where the match is weak. Size values are once, few and many counts, or a class for expanded clones, and some rows have none.

j_call clone_size v_call d_call cdr3_nt cdr3_aa
TRBJ2-2 - TRBV9 - TGTGCCAGCAGCGCCTGGGACTTCACCGGGGAGCTGTTTTTT CASSAWDFTGELFF
TRBJ1-5 - TRBV7-9 - TGTGCCAGCAGCTTAGGGGGCCTAAGCAATCAGCCCCAGCATTTT CASSLGGLSNQPQHF
TRBJ2-1 - TRBV6-1 - TGTGCCAGCAAAGGACCGTTATACAATGAGCAGTTCTTC CASKGPLYNEQFF
TRBJ2-1 - TRBV28 - TGTGCCAGCAGTTTAAGAGGCTCTAAGGAGCAGTTCTTC CASSLRGSKEQFF
TRBJ1-4 - TRBV30 - TGTGCCTCCCCCTCCGGGGGTGTGACTAATGAAAAACTGTTTTTT CASPSGGVTNEKLFF
TRBJ1-1 - TRBV27 - TGTGCCAGCAGTTTATACGGGGAAGGCACTGAAGCTTTCTTT CASSLYGEGTEAFF
TRBJ2-7 - TRBV18 - TGTGCCAGCTCATTCCCTTCGGGACACTGGATCTTC CASSFPSGHWIF
TRBJ2-5 - TRBV5-1 TRBD1 TGCGCCAGCAGCTTTGACAGGGGCAACCAAGAGACCCAGTACTTC CASSFDRGNQETQYF
TRBJ1-1 - TRBV23-1 TRBD1 TGCGCCAGCAGTCACTCCTCCGGGACAGTGAACACTGAAGCTTTCTTT CASSHSSGTVNTEAFF
TRBJ2-7 - TRBV4-2 TRBD2 TGTGCCAGCAGCCAAGAACTAGCGGGGCCTCTAAGCTACGAGCAGTACTTC CASSQELAGPLSYEQYF
TRBJ2-7 - TRBV7-2 TRBD1 TGTGCCAGCAGCTTACACAGGGGGGTCTACGAGCAGTACTTC CASSLHRGVYEQYF
TRBJ1-1 - TRBV5-1 - TGCGCCAGCAGCTTGGAACGGAGGGAGCTGAGCACTGAAGCTTTCTTT CASSLERRELSTEAFF
TRBJ1-1 - TRBV29-1 - TGCAGCGTTGATGTCTACACTGAAGCTTTCTTT CSVDVYTEAFF
TRBJ2-7 - TRBV28 - TGTGCCAGCAGTTTAAGTCGTGTTTGGGCAGGGGAGTGGTACGAGCAGTACTTC CASSLSRVWAGEWYEQYF
TRBJ2-7 - TRBV20-1 - TGCAGTGCTAGCGGGCGTTACGAGCAGTACTTC CSASGRYEQYF
TRBJ1-5 once TRBV2 TRBD1 TGTGCCAGCAGTTATCGACAGGGAAGAGGTCAATTCGGTCACCAGCCCCAGCATTTT CASSYRQGRGQFGHQPQHF
TRBJ1-4 - TRBV4-1 TRBD1 TGCGCCAGCAGCCCGGACAGGGGAGTTAATGAAAAACTGTTTTTT CASSPDRGVNEKLFF
TRBJ2-3 - TRBV18 TRBD2 TGTGCCAGCTCACCTAGCGGGTGGAGGGCAGATACGCAGTATTTT CASSPSGWRADTQYF
TRBJ1-3 - TRBV28 - TGTGCCAGCAGTTTCGGGCAGGGAAACACCATATATTTT CASSFGQGNTIYF
TRBJ2-2 - TRBV6-5 - TGTGCCAGCAGTCCCGAGATCCCCGGGGAGCTGTTTTTT CASSPEIPGELFF
TRBJ2-7 - TRBV5-6 TRBD2 TGTGCCAGCAGCTTCCCACTAGCGGGAGATGGGAACGAGCAGTACTTC CASSFPLAGDGNEQYF
TRBJ2-1 - TRBV27 - TGTGCCAGCAGTTTCCAGGTGTACAATGAGCAGTTCTTC CASSFQVYNEQFF
TRBJ1-5 - TRBV6-1 - TGTGCCAGCAGTGAAGCGCTTCCGGGGGGCAGCAATCAGCCCCAGCATTTT CASSEALPGGSNQPQHF
TRBJ1-3 - TRBV2 - TGTGCCAGCAGTGTCGAGGGGACCTCTGGAAACACCATATATTTT CASSVEGTSGNTIYF
TRBJ2-7 - TRBV4-1 - TGCGCCAGCAGCCAAGACAGGGACCCCATCGAGCAGTACTTC CASSQDRDPIEQYF
TRBJ2-3 - TRBV4-2 TRBD2 TGTGCCAGCAGCCAAGATTTTAGTCTAGCGGGAACTAACCCAGATACGCAGTATTTT CASSQDFSLAGTNPDTQYF
TRBJ2-7 - TRBV27 - TGTGCCAGCAGTTTAGAGGGTGAGGGATTCTACGAGCAGTACTTC CASSLEGEGFYEQYF
TRBJ2-2 - TRBV10-3 - TGTGCCATCAGTGAAACGGGTCGCACCGGGGAGCTGTTTTTT CAISETGRTGELFF
TRBJ2-5 - TRBV11-3 TRBD2 TGTGCCAGCAGCACTCGGACTAGCGGCCAAGAGACCCAGTACTTC CASSTRTSGQETQYF
TRBJ2-2 - TRBV6-5 - TGTGCCAGCAGTTATAGGCGGAGCACCGGGGAGCTGTTTTTT CASSYRRSTGELFF
TRBJ2-1 - TRBV18 TRBD2 TGTGCCAGCTCACCAACTCCGGGACTAGCGGGACACAATGAGCAGTTCTTC CASSPTPGLAGHNEQFF
TRBJ1-5 - TRBV27 - TGTGCCAGCGCGGACGGGGCGGATCAGCCCCAGCATTTT CASADGADQPQHF
TRBJ2-7 - TRBV6-1 TRBD2 TGTGCCAGCAGTGGGACTAGCTATCTGGGCGAGCAGTACTTC CASSGTSYLGEQYF
TRBJ2-5 - TRBV28 TRBD2 TGTGCCAGCCGAAAAGCGGGAGACGGGACCCAGTACTTC CASRKAGDGTQYF
TRBJ1-1 few TRBV7-9 - TGTGCCAGCAGCCTCGGGGTCACTGAAGCTTTCTTT CASSLGVTEAFF
TRBJ2-7 once TRBV4-1 TRBD2 TGCGCCAGCAGCCAAGATGGGACTAGCGGGAGGGTCTACGAGCAGTACTTC CASSQDGTSGRVYEQYF
TRBJ2-2 - TRBV7-2 - TGTGCCAGCAGCTCGACAGGTCTGGGCACCGGGGAGCTGTTTTTT CASSSTGLGTGELFF
TRBJ1-1 - TRBV25-1 - TGTGCCAGCAGTGAAGTAGGGACCAGACGTTCTGAAGCTTTCTTT CASSEVGTRRSEAFF